This T cell receptor (beta chain) was sequenced during a study of control samples from healthy donors and cancer patients. Sequenced by immunoSEQ multiplex PCR; TCRdb stores in-frame clones only, minus some. The repertoire holds some 160,000 clones, with just under 95% as singletons. The germline V gene has CDR1 MNHEY and CDR2 SMNVEV (reference sequence). V was clipped by 2 bases and J by 5 bases, with 9 bases between them. This CDR3 is built from 13 residues. Sample: blood. The sequence was obtained from a woman aged 35 to 49 in good health. The chain uses TRBV27 and TRBJ2-5; a possible D gene is TRBD2 (6 bases). The CDR3 loop is CASSLREMETQYF. In DNA, the CDR3 is TGTGCCAGCAGTTTACGGGAGATGGAGACCCAGTACTTC.